This entry lists 2 T cell receptor beta chains sequenced from one sample in a study of blood T cell repertoires in COVID-19 (dated by TCRdb to 2020 to 2022). Library preparation used the immunoSEQ multiplex PCR assay. The immuneACCESS repertoire file appears here via TCRdb, limited to in-frame rearrangements. These files lack a portion of the clones; in checked studies, under half of the deficit traces to unresolved V genes, and the cause of the others is not known. Counted in this sample were fewer than 25,000 clones; around nine tenths of them appeared once. The top ten constitute 4.5% to 6.5% of the sample. The material sequenced was peripheral blood. These receptors came from a man aged 50-59 years with active COVID-19.

This clone was picked up a small number of times. The rearrangement joins TRBV19 to TRBJ1-1; 8 nucleotides align to TRBD1. Per germline, CDR1 LNHDA and CDR2 SQIVND (reference sequence). The CDR3 is 15 amino acids. V lost 5 bases and J lost 1; bases outside the gene matches: 6. CDR3 protein: CASSPADRANTEAFF. The CDR3 DNA reads as TGTGCCAGTAGTCCCGCGGACAGGGCGAACACTGAAGCTTTCTTT.

This chain links TRBV6-1 with TRBJ1-2; 12 positions agree with TRBD1. The trim removed 2 bases at V and 8 bases at J, leaving 6 bases unmatched. Germline-derived CDR1 and CDR2 are MNHNS and SASEGT. There are 15 residues in the CDR3. The CDR3 region has the DNA TGTGCCAGCAGTGAAACCGGGACAGGGGGCGAGGGCTACACCTTC. It encodes CASSETGTGGEGYTF.